These 4 T cell receptor beta chains originate from one sample sequenced in a study of blood T cell repertoires in COVID-19. Data came from immunoSEQ multiplex PCR; TCRdb stores just in-frame clones and leaves some out. The sample has roughly 40,000 clones, around 90% seen once. Sequenced material: peripheral blood. These receptors were collected from a man aged 50-60 years with COVID-19, enrolled during active disease.

The rearrangement links TRBV7-8 to TRBJ1-5; D is unresolved. Trimming removed 3 bases from V and 0 bases from J, with 9 bases in between. The germline V gene has CDR1 SGHVS and CDR2 FQNEAQ. The CDR3 is 15 residues long. CDR3 DNA: TGTGCCAGCAGCTTCCAGCGCTATAGCAATCAGCCCCAGCATTTT. This translates into CASSFQRYSNQPQHF.

V and J are TRBV5-1 and TRBJ1-5; 9 bases are a match to TRBD1. The CDR3 loop spans 16 amino acids. Per the germline V gene, CDR1 is SGHRS and CDR2 is YFSETQ. Trimming cost V 2 bases and J 4 bases; bases outside gene matches: 7. The CDR3 loop is CASSFGDREGNQPQHF. The CDR3 nucleotides read TGCGCCAGCAGCTTTGGGGACAGGGAAGGGAATCAGCCCCAGCATTTT.

In regard to this clone: Other nucleotide sequences from this sample produce the same CDR3. The rearrangement links TRBV5-1 to TRBJ2-1, with TRBD2 as a possible D gene (5 bases). The CDR3 is made up of 16 amino acids. CDR1 SGHRS and CDR2 YFSETQ come from the germline V gene. Trimming shortened V by 2 bases and J by 1 base, and 13 bases separated the two germline ends. The CDR3, as DNA: TGCGCCAGCAGCTTAGGCAGCGGCGATTCCTACAATGAGCAGTTCTTC. Its translation: CASSLGSGDSYNEQFF.

V is TRBV13 and J is TRBJ2-6; D may be TRBD1 (5 bases). Trimming stripped 0 bases from V and 0 bases from J, with 12 bases between. This CDR3 is 18 amino acids long. Germline V gene lookup returns CDR1 PRHDT and CDR2 FYEKMQ (reference sequence). The CDR3 reads CASSLGDTPDSGANVLTF. The CDR3 region has the DNA TGTGCCAGCAGCTTAGGGGACACCCCGGACTCTGGGGCCAACGTCCTGACTTTC.